The clone carrying this T cell receptor beta chain was counted at least ten times. What it binds is unknown. The record originates from a study of Graves' ophthalmopathy and Graves' hyperthyroidism. Study overall: No ophthalmopathy within 18 months of follow-up signified stable hyperthyroidism.

RNA transcripts yielded amplified TCR beta CDR3 regions. Scientists carried out first-round RT-PCR using HTBI primers and then a second-round multiplex PCR. TCRdb reprocessed the multiplex PCR reads with MiXCR, giving one entry per CDR3 protein. This sample has over a million distinct CDR3 sequences, with approximately 35% found just once. Study-level points and caveats: Blood also held most thyroid clonotypes expanded above 0.001 frequency. Forecasting of ophthalmopathy progression by the model achieved less than 71% sensitivity and less than 80% specificity.

Germline values: CDR1 LNHNV, CDR2 YYDKDF (reference sequence). V shed 3 bases and J shed 5 bases, with 19 bases lying between them. There are 16 residues in the CDR3. Sequencing input: peripheral blood or thyroid tissue (not recorded which). This TCR came from an adult man with Graves' hyperthyroidism. The chain uses TRBV15 and TRBJ1-1; no clear D gene. This CDR3 is CATSSIYEGAGTEAFF. For the CDR3, the DNA is TGTGCCACCAGCAGCATATACGAGGGCGCGGGAACTGAAGCTTTCTTT.